The 27 T cell receptor beta chains given below trace back to one sample, sequenced in a study of T-cell reconstitution after alpha-beta-depleted transplantation in children. As it was prepared, the TCRbeta library received unique molecular identifiers. TCRdb reprocessed the PCR reads with MiXCR, giving one entry per CDR3 protein. Among around 300,000 distinct CDR3 sequences, roughly 8.2% were seen once, and the ten largest hold about 9.3%. Their cognate antigens are unknown. General study results and limits: Newly generated T cells supplied most T-cell counts and diversity one year post-transplant.

This material consisted of peripheral blood, taken 360 days after TCRalphabeta/CD19-depleted stem cell transplant. These receptors were obtained from a female patient between 2 and 15 years old who had a stem cell transplant for Fanconi anemia, so the T cells may come from the graft donor.

Only one count was recorded for this clonotype. V and J are TRBV5-4 and TRBJ2-7; 14 bases fit TRBD2. Germline-derived CDR1 and CDR2 are SGHNT and YYREEE (reference sequence). With V trimmed by 4 bases and J by 7 bases, 13 bases remained unmatched. This CDR3 comprises 17 residues. The CDR3 DNA follows: TGTGCCAGCAGCCCCCTGGGACTAGCGGGAGACGCTAGGGAGCAGTACTTC. Its protein product is CASSPLGLAGDAREQYF. Full variable domain (rest looked up from reference TRBV5-4 and TRBJ2-7): ETGVTQSPTHLIKTRGQQVTLRCSSQSGHNTVSWYQQALGQGPQFIFQYYREEENGRGNFPPRFSGLQFPNYSSELNVNALELDDSALYLCASSPLGLAGDAREQYFGPGTRLTVT.

This clonotype was observed many times. This chain connects TRBV7-2 to TRBJ2-2, with 13 bases aligning to TRBD2. CDR1 and CDR2 from the germline V gene are SGHTA and FQGNSA. The CDR3 extends over 17 amino acids. Unmatched junction bases numbered 7, after V lost 5 bases and J lost 4 bases. As DNA, the CDR3 is TGTGCCAGCAGCCCTACTAGCGGGAGGGCCGTCACCGGGGAGCTGTTTTTT. This gives the protein CASSPTSGRAVTGELFF.

This clonotype has more than one count but fewer than ten. The rearrangement joins TRBV7-2 to TRBJ2-1, with 9 bases fitting TRBD2. The length of the CDR3 is 14 residues. V was clipped by 3 bases and J by 9 bases; unmatched bases: 6. Germline CDR1 is SGHTA and CDR2 is FQGNSA. Written as DNA, the CDR3 is TGTGCCAGCAGCTTGGATAGCGGGAGAGGTGAGCAGTTCTTC. This gives the protein CASSLDSGRGEQFF.

Comment on this clonotype: Mismatch with germline at one junction end may stem from a read error. The chain carries TRBV16 and TRBJ1-1; possibly TRBD1 for D (6 bases). This CDR3 has 14 amino acids. CDR1 is KGHSY and CDR2 is FQNENV in the germline V gene. CDR3 residues: CSSSQRGAHTEAFF. The CDR3 DNA reads as TGTTCCAGCAGCCAGCGGGGGGCGCACACTGAAGCTTTCTTT.

This clonotype was detected a few times. The CDR3 DNA reads as TGTGCCAGCAGTTACTCACCCAGGGGGCTTACTGAAGCTTTCTTT. As protein: CASSYSPRGLTEAFF. The rearrangement uses TRBV6-2 or TRBV6-3 and TRBJ1-1; 8 bases agree with TRBD1. CDR3 length equals 15 residues. The germline V gene encodes CDR1 MNHEY and CDR2 SVGEGT. V lost 0 bases to trimming and J lost 5 bases; unmatched junction nucleotides: 5.

This clonotype came up many times. An end of the junction differs from the germline gene, which may be a read error. V is TRBV5-1 and J is TRBJ2-1; the match to TRBD1 covers 8 bases. The germline V gene has CDR1 SGHRS and CDR2 YFSETQ. The CDR3 spans 13 residues. The CDR3 loop reads CASSLDRGNEQFF. CDR3 nucleotide sequence: TGTGCCAGCAGCCTAGACAGGGGCAATGAGCAGTTCTTC.

Ten or more counts support this clonotype. The V call is TRBV15, the J call TRBJ2-4; possible D gene TRBD1, 5 bases. The CDR3 runs 18 residues. V was shortened by 0 bases and J by 0 bases, with 15 bases between the two germline ends. Germline V gene sequence: CDR1 LNHNV, CDR2 YYDKDF (reference sequence). The CDR3 nucleotides are TGTGCCACCAGCAGAGATAGGGTGACAGAACTAGCCAAAAACATTCAGTACTTC. Amino acid sequence: CATSRDRVTELAKNIQYF.

This clonotype was seen many times. This chain connects TRBV28 to TRBJ1-2; unclear D gene. V was cut by 1 base and J by 13 bases, with 13 bases left in between. CDR3 length equals 12 residues. From germline, CDR1 is MDHEN and CDR2 SYDVKM. The DNA for the CDR3 is TGTGCCAGCAGTTTATATGAGGCGGGAGGCACCTTC. Residues: CASSLYEAGGTF.

This clonotype came up many times. This CDR3 reads CASSLGGGFYEQYV. The CDR3 region has the DNA TGTGCCAGCAGCTTAGGTGGAGGGTTCTACGAGCAGTACGTC. V gene TRBV11-2 combines with J gene TRBJ2-7; perhaps TRBD2 as D (6 bases). Trimming cost V 1 base and J 3 bases, with 10 bases left between them. There are 14 residues in the CDR3. Germline V CDR1 and CDR2: SGHAT, FQNNGV.

This clonotype was found many times. This rearrangement joins TRBV7-7 to TRBJ2-3; TRBD2 matches 10 bases. From germline, CDR1 is SSHAT and CDR2 FNYEAQ (reference sequence). Losses at the gene ends were 2 bases for V and 1 base for J; bases not matched to a gene: 3. The CDR3 loop spans 16 amino acids. CDR3 protein: CASSLLAGGGTDTQYF. DNA of the CDR3: TGTGCCAGCAGCTTATTAGCGGGGGGCGGCACAGATACGCAGTATTTT. The whole variable domain, filled in from reference TRBV7-7 and TRBJ2-3, reads GAGVSQSPRYKVTKRGQDVTLRCDPISSHATLYWYQQALGQGPEFLTYFNYEAQPDKSGLPSDRFSAERPEGSISTLTIQRTEQRDSAMYRCASSLLAGGGTDTQYFGPGTRLTVL.

This clonotype was detected many times. J is TRBJ2-1 and V is TRBV6-2 or TRBV6-3; 8 positions match TRBD1. The CDR3 has 13 amino acids. Unmatched junction bases numbered 4, after V lost 5 bases and J lost 7 bases. Germline V CDR1 and CDR2: MNHEY, SVGEGT. CDR3 DNA: TGTGCCAGCAGTACAGGGGGATGGAATGAGCAGTTCTTC. This sequence encodes CASSTGGWNEQFF.

This clonotype was picked up a small number of times. The chain recombines TRBV4-2 with TRBJ1-2; tentative D call: TRBD1 (5 bases). This CDR3 region has 21 residues. Germline V gene sequence: CDR1 LGHNA, CDR2 YNFKEQ. The V and J ends lost 0 bases and 4 bases respectively, with 30 bases between them. In DNA, the CDR3 is TGTGCCAGCAGCCAAGATCAGAACGTTATGCGGGACCTGAGCATTTTCTATGGCTACACCTTC. The encoded protein is CASSQDQNVMRDLSIFYGYTF.

This clonotype has at least ten counts. The V gene is TRBV20-1, the J gene TRBJ2-7; possible D gene TRBD1, 5 bases. Germline CDR1 is DFQATT and CDR2 is SNEGSKA (reference sequence). This CDR3 region has 12 residues. This CDR3 is CSVTASSYEQYF. CDR3 bases: TGCAGCGTGACAGCAAGCTCCTACGAGCAGTACTTC.

The rearrangement links TRBV4-2 to TRBJ1-2, with a possible D match to TRBD1 (5 bases). CDR3 length equals 19 residues. Trimming shortened V by 2 bases and J by 2 bases, and 24 bases separated the two germline ends. Germline V gives CDR1 LGHNA, CDR2 YNFKEQ. In DNA form, the CDR3 reads TGTGCCAGCAGCCAATTGGTCAGTGGAGGACACGGGCCGAACTATGGCTACACCTTC. It codes for CASSQLVSGGHGPNYGYTF.

The chain carries TRBV20-1 and TRBJ2-3; unclear D gene. The CDR3 is made up of 12 amino acids. Trimming cost V 7 bases and J 7 bases, with 15 bases left between them. The V gene's germline CDR1 is DFQATT and CDR2 SNEGSKA (reference sequence). The CDR3 nucleotides read TGCAGTGGCCCACTCAAACCGAATACGCAGTATTTT. Protein: CSGPLKPNTQYF.

This clonotype was found many times. This sequence joins TRBV14 and TRBJ1-2; D not certain. CDR3 length: 17 residues. Germline CDR1 and CDR2: SGHDN and FVKESK. V was cut by 0 bases and J by 6 bases, with 20 bases left in between. CDR3: CASSQDHRRALLDGYTF. CDR3 coding DNA: TGTGCCAGCAGCCAAGATCACCGTCGGGCTTTACTCGATGGCTACACCTTC.

The chain employs TRBV9 and TRBJ2-2; D call uncertain. The V end lost 4 bases, the J end lost 7 bases, and 14 bases lay between the germline ends. The CDR3 spans 14 residues. Germline V gene lookup returns CDR1 SGDLS and CDR2 YYNGEE. This CDR3 reads CASSLTPRDGELFF. The CDR3 coding sequence is TGTGCCAGCAGCTTGACTCCTAGGGACGGGGAGCTGTTTTTT.

In its sample, this clonotype was seen a few times. The J gene is TRBJ2-7, the V gene TRBV4-1, with 8 bases aligning to TRBD2. The trim removed 1 base at V and 1 base at J, leaving 3 bases unmatched. Germline CDR1 MGHRA, CDR2 YSYEKL. The CDR3 loop spans 15 amino acids. CDR3 protein: CASSQVRGESYEQYF. The CDR3 bases are TGCGCCAGCAGCCAAGTGCGGGGGGAATCCTACGAGCAGTACTTC.

This clonotype was detected a few times. The rearrangement uses TRBV29-1 and TRBJ1-1; maybe TRBD1 (5 bases). The CDR3 loop spans 13 amino acids. V was pared by 7 bases and J by 5 bases, with 17 bases between. Looked up from germline, CDR1 is SQVTM and CDR2 is ANQGSEA. CDR3: CSAPGTSRTEAFF. DNA of the CDR3: TGCAGCGCGCCCGGGACCTCGAGAACTGAAGCTTTCTTT.

This clonotype came up many times. V gene TRBV20-1 combines with J gene TRBJ1-1; D remains unclear. The CDR3 runs to 15 residues. The V end was cut by 0 bases, the J end by 4 bases, with 15 bases between. CDR1 DFQATT and CDR2 SNEGSKA come from the germline V gene (reference sequence). This CDR3 is CSARDSWLRGTEAFF. CDR3 DNA: TGCAGTGCTAGAGACTCTTGGCTACGCGGCACTGAAGCTTTCTTT.

This clonotype was seen ten or more times. The rearrangement uses TRBV9 and TRBJ2-1, with D tentatively TRBD2 (6 bases). The CDR3 spans 16 residues. The V end was cut by 3 bases, the J end by 0 bases, with 13 bases between. CDR1 SGDLS and CDR2 YYNGEE come from the germline V gene. The CDR3, as DNA: TGTGCCAGCAGCGATGGGGGGAACCCCTCCTACAATGAGCAGTTCTTC. Translated, it gives CASSDGGNPSYNEQFF.

The chain links TRBV6-5 to TRBJ2-3; the D gene is possibly TRBD1 (6 bases). The germline V gene has CDR1 MNHEY and CDR2 SVGAGI. V lost 0 bases to trimming and J lost 6 bases, with 10 bases between them. The CDR3 contains 14 residues. CDR3 sequence (DNA): TGTGCCAGCAGTTACTCCCAGGGGTGGGATACGCAGTATTTT. It specifies CASSYSQGWDTQYF.

In this sample, this clonotype turned up many times. The V gene is TRBV28, the J gene TRBJ2-7; D is ambiguous. Trimming took off 4 bases at V and 0 bases at J, with 10 bases between the two ends. This CDR3 is built from 14 residues. Per germline, CDR1 MDHEN and CDR2 SYDVKM. The CDR3 reads CASSSSSDSYEQYF. For the CDR3, the DNA is TGTGCCAGCAGTTCTTCATCAGACTCCTACGAGCAGTACTTC.

This clonotype appeared a few times. This chain uses TRBV3-1 with TRBJ2-7; the D is unclear. This CDR3 is built from 12 residues. CDR1 is LGHDT and CDR2 is YNNKEL in the germline V gene (reference sequence). V gave up 4 bases and J gave up 8 bases, with 12 bases separating them. The CDR3 DNA is TGTGCCAGCAGCCTTGGGCCGGGTAAGCAGTACGTC. Its translation: CASSLGPGKQYV.

This clonotype came up many times. The chain is built from TRBV28 and TRBJ2-7; D may be TRBD1 (6 bases). V was cut by 7 bases and J by 4 bases, with 17 bases left in between. Germline V gene data show CDR1 as MDHEN and CDR2 as SYDVKM. There are 14 residues in the CDR3. The CDR3 DNA is TGTGCCAGCACCACAACAGGGACACCTTACGAGCAGTACGTC. The encoded protein is CASTTTGTPYEQYV.

This clonotype appeared many times. V is TRBV2 and J is TRBJ2-5; D possibly corresponds to TRBD2 (6 bases). Trimming stripped 2 bases from V and 4 bases from J, with 11 bases between. Per germline, CDR1 SNHLY and CDR2 FYNNEI. The CDR3 loop spans 14 amino acids. The CDR3 DNA is TGTGCCAGCAGTGAACGGCGGAGGGCAGAGACCCAGTACTTC. Its translation: CASSERRRAETQYF.

This clonotype is medium-sized by share. This chain links TRBV7-3 with TRBJ2-5, with D possibly being TRBD2 (5 bases). Germline V gene sequence: CDR1 SGHTA, CDR2 FQGTGA. This CDR3 is built from 13 residues. V was clipped by 2 bases and J by 4 bases, with 8 bases between them. The CDR3 sequence: CASSLGSAETQYF. The CDR3 DNA reads as TGTGCCAGCAGCTTAGGTAGCGCAGAGACCCAGTACTTC. The full variable domain, in which reference TRBV7-3 and TRBJ2-5 provide the parts outside the CDR3, is GAGVSQTPSNKVTEKGKYVELRCDPISGHTALYWYRQSLGQGPEFLIYFQGTGAADDSGLPNDRFFAVRPEGSVSTLKIQRTERGDSAVYLCASSLGSAETQYFGPGTRLLVL.